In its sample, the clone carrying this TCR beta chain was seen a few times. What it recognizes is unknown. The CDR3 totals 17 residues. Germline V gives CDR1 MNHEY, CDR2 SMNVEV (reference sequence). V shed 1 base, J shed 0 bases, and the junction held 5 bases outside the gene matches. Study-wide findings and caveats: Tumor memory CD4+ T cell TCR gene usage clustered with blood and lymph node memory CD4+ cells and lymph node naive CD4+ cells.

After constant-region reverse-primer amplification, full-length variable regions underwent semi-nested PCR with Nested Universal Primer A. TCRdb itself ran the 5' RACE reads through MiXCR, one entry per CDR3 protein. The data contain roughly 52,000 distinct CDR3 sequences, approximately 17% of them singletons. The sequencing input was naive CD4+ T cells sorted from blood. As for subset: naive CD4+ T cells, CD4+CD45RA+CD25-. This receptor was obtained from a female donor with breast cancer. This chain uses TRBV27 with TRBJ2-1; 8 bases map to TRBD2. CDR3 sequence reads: CASSLFSSGSSYNEQFF. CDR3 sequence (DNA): TGTGCCAGCAGTTTATTTTCCAGCGGGAGCTCCTACAATGAGCAGTTCTTC.